Presented here are 26 T cell receptor beta chains from one specimen sequenced in a study of T cells in Graves' hyperthyroidism and ophthalmopathy. RNA transcripts yielded amplified TCR beta CDR3 regions. A set of HTBI primers served as the primers for a first-round RT-PCR of the TCR CDR3. TCRdb independently ran MiXCR on the multiplex PCR reads; one entry per CDR3 protein. Among 490,000 or so distinct CDR3 sequences, less than 25% were seen once, and the ten largest hold about half. Sequencing was done on a sample of blood. These receptors were obtained from a woman in her 70s with Graves' ophthalmopathy.

Notes on this clonotype: One junction end disagrees with the germline gene, perhaps due to a read error. This sequence joins TRBV11-2 and TRBJ2-2, with no clear D. The CDR3 spans 12 residues. CDR1 and CDR2 from the germline V gene are SGHAT and FQNNGV. CDR3: CASNGNTGELFF. The CDR3 DNA is TGCGCCAGCAACGGTAACACCGGGGAGCTGTTTTTT.

The chain recombines TRBV14 with TRBJ2-1; the match to TRBD2 covers 10 bases. The V gene's germline CDR1 is SGHDN and CDR2 FVKESK. The length of the CDR3 is 16 residues. Losses at the gene ends were 4 bases for V and 3 bases for J; bases not matched to a gene: 6. CDR3 residues: CASSRTGTSVYNEQFF. CDR3 nucleotides: TGTGCCAGCAGCCGGACCGGGACTAGCGTCTACAATGAGCAGTTCTTC.

The sample holds many counts of this clonotype. The chain couples TRBV7-2 to TRBJ2-1; D might be TRBD2 (5 bases). Deletions cut 5 bases from V and 5 bases from J, with 13 bases between. CDR1 is SGHTA and CDR2 is FQGNSA in the germline V gene. CDR3 length equals 14 residues. CDR3 DNA: TGTGCCAGCAGCCCTGCGGGCCTTAACAATGAGCAGTTCTTC. Translation gives CASSPAGLNNEQFF.

The V call is TRBV20-1, the J call TRBJ1-6, with TRBD1 as a possible D gene (6 bases). V was pared by 3 bases and J by 7 bases, with 10 bases between. CDR3 length: 13 residues. CDR1 is DFQATT and CDR2 is SNEGSKA in the germline V gene (reference sequence). The CDR3 DNA is TGCAGTGCTAGTGGGGGGCTCAATTCACCCCTCCACTTT. Translating it yields CSASGGLNSPLHF.

For this clonotype: A much larger clone differs from this one at a single base, so this may be a read error. The rearrangement uses TRBV5-1 and TRBJ2-1; D is unresolved. This CDR3 is 13 amino acids long. The germline CDR1 and CDR2 sequences are SGHRS and YFSETQ. CDR3 coding DNA: TGCACCAGCAGCTTGAGGTATAGCAATGAGCAGTTCTTC. This encodes CTSSLRYSNEQFF.

This clonotype was recorded many times. The chain uses TRBV25-1 and TRBJ2-7; D may be TRBD1 or TRBD2 (6 bases each). The length of the CDR3 is 15 residues. Trimming shortened V by 3 bases and J by 2 bases, and 14 bases separated the two germline ends. CDR1 MGHDK and CDR2 SYGVNS come from the germline V gene. The CDR3 coding sequence is TGTGCCAGCAGTGAGATCGGAGGGGGAACCTACGAGCAGTACTTC. This encodes CASSEIGGGTYEQYF.

The chain joins TRBV19 to TRBJ1-2; D is possibly TRBD1 (6 bases). The CDR3 loop spans 14 amino acids. CDR1 and CDR2 (germline): LNHDA, SQIVND (reference sequence). The ends were cut back, 5 bases at V and 5 bases at J, with 15 bases in the middle. For the CDR3, the DNA is TGTGCCAGTAGTCTCGACAGGCGGCGGTATGGCTACACCTTC. Protein: CASSLDRRRYGYTF.

This chain joins TRBV5-5 and TRBJ2-7; a weak D match, TRBD1 (6 bases). Between the trimmed V and J ends, which lost 3 bases and 5 bases, there was a span of 12 bases. Germline V lookup: CDR1 SGHKS, CDR2 YYEKEE (reference sequence). The CDR3 is 13 amino acids. The CDR3 nucleotides read TGTGCCAGCAGCTCGCCAGAGGGGGACGAGCAGTACTTC. Protein product: CASSSPEGDEQYF.

This chain links TRBV7-3 with TRBJ2-7; no clear D. The V and J ends lost 4 bases and 6 bases respectively, with 13 bases between them. This CDR3 contains 13 residues. Germline assignment: CDR1 SGHTA and CDR2 FQGTGA. The CDR3 loop reads CASSSSTVGEQYF. The CDR3 DNA follows: TGTGCCAGCAGCTCTTCAACAGTCGGCGAGCAGTACTTC. The full variable domain, with the rest looked up from reference TRBV7-3 and TRBJ2-7, is GAGVSQTPSNKVTEKGKYVELRCDPISGHTALYWYRQSLGQGPEFLIYFQGTGAADDSGLPNDRFFAVRPEGSVSTLKIQRTERGDSAVYLCASSSSTVGEQYFGPGTRLTVT.

This clonotype was picked up many times. J is TRBJ1-1 and V is TRBV11-2, with a possible D match to TRBD1 (5 bases). The CDR3 length is 14 residues. Trimming stripped 5 bases from V and 2 bases from J, with 12 bases between. The germline V gene encodes CDR1 SGHAT and CDR2 FQNNGV. The CDR3 coding sequence is TGTGCCAGCAGCGCCGCGCAGGGTAACACTGAAGCTTTCTTT. It codes for CASSAAQGNTEAFF.

The chain is built from TRBV12-3 or TRBV12-4 and TRBJ1-2; perhaps TRBD1 as D (6 bases). CDR3 length equals 13 residues. V lost 3 bases and J lost 6, with 11 bases in between. The CDR3 reads CASSFPGGHGYTF. CDR3 nucleotide sequence: TGTGCCAGCAGTTTCCCGGGGGGCCATGGCTACACCTTC.

This clonotype was observed a handful of times. The gene calls are TRBV29-1 and TRBJ2-3; no reliable D call. V shed 5 bases and J shed 0 bases, with 12 bases lying between them. CDR3 length: 14 amino acids. CDR1 and CDR2 from the germline V gene are SQVTM and ANQGSEA. The CDR3 spells CSVSDRGSTDTQYF. Written as DNA, the CDR3 is TGCAGCGTTTCAGACCGTGGGAGCACAGATACGCAGTATTTT.

Many counts were recorded for this clonotype. V and J are TRBV2 and TRBJ1-1; the D gene is possibly TRBD1 (6 bases). Germline V gene lookup returns CDR1 SNHLY and CDR2 FYNNEI. Trimming removed 6 bases from V and 4 bases from J, with 9 bases in between. The CDR3 runs to 12 residues. The CDR3 DNA is TGTGCCAGCAGCTGGGGGCTCACTGAAGCTTTCTTT. It codes for CASSWGLTEAFF.

Points on this clonotype: A read error may produce the germline difference seen at one junction end. The chain joins TRBV5-1 to TRBJ2-5; D unresolved. The CDR3 covers 16 residues. Germline V lookup: CDR1 SGHRS, CDR2 YFSETQ. This CDR3 is CVSKLTGFSPSETQYF. For the CDR3, the DNA is TGCGTCAGCAAACTTACCGGGTTTTCCCCCAGCGAGACCCAGTACTTC.

This clonotype was seen ten or more times. The gene calls are TRBV12-3 or TRBV12-4 and TRBJ2-7, with TRBD1 matching 9 bases. This CDR3 contains 16 residues. J was trimmed by 3 bases and V by 3 bases; bases with no gene match: 9. CDR3 sequence: CASSFSGPGQGYEQYF. CDR3 sequence (DNA): TGTGCCAGCAGTTTTAGTGGACCGGGACAGGGCTACGAGCAGTACTTC.

CDR3 nucleotides: TGTGCCAGCAGCCTAAGGACTAGGGGGCCCACAGATACGCAGTATTTT. It is translated as CASSLRTRGPTDTQYF. The J gene is TRBJ2-3, the V gene TRBV5-5; TRBD1 or TRBD2 may be the D gene (7 bases each). Germline V gives CDR1 SGHKS, CDR2 YYEKEE (reference sequence). V lost 4 bases, J lost 2 bases, and 17 bases lay in between. This CDR3 contains 16 residues.

The V and J genes are TRBV15 and TRBJ1-4; TRBD1 is a possible D gene (5 bases). Germline values: CDR1 LNHNV, CDR2 YYDKDF (reference sequence). Trimming cost V 0 bases and J 5 bases, with 10 bases left between them. The CDR3 totals 15 residues. The CDR3 DNA follows: TGTGCCACCAGCAGAGATTTGCCAGGGAATGAAAAACTGTTTTTT. Protein product: CATSRDLPGNEKLFF.

The chain employs TRBV15 and TRBJ2-7; the D gene is possibly TRBD2 (5 bases). The V end lost 1 base, the J end lost 4 bases, and 11 bases lay between the germline ends. The germline V gene encodes CDR1 LNHNV and CDR2 YYDKDF (reference sequence). The CDR3 has 14 residues. The CDR3 sequence: CATSRGLREYEQYF. CDR3 DNA: TGTGCCACCAGCAGAGGACTAAGGGAGTACGAGCAGTACTTC. The variable domain in full, with the rest retrieved from reference TRBV15 and TRBJ2-7, is DAMVIQNPRYQVTQFGKPVTLSCSQTLNHNVMYWYQQKSSQAPKLLFHYYDKDFNNEADTPDNFQSRRPNTSFCFLDIRSPGLGDTAMYLCATSRGLREYEQYFGPGTRLTVT.

The CDR3 sequence is CASSAKGGANVLTF. CDR3 DNA sequence: TGCGCCAGCAGCGCAAAGGGAGGGGCCAACGTCCTGACTTTC. The chain links TRBV5-1 to TRBJ2-6; D gene uncertain. Looked up from germline, CDR1 is SGHRS and CDR2 is YFSETQ. The V and J ends lost 4 bases and 4 bases respectively, with 9 bases between them. There are 14 residues in the CDR3.

There are a few counts of this clonotype. The V call is TRBV3-1, the J call TRBJ1-2, with D possibly matching TRBD1 (5 bases). Germline V gene data show CDR1 as LGHDT and CDR2 as YNNKEL (reference sequence). The CDR3 is made up of 15 amino acids. The V and J ends lost 4 bases and 2 bases respectively, with 14 bases between them. CDR3 DNA sequence: TGTGCCAGCAGCCCACCGGGGGTGATCAACTATGGCTACACCTTC. This codes for CASSPPGVINYGYTF.

This clonotype was recorded a few times. J is TRBJ2-3 and V is TRBV29-1, with D possibly TRBD2 on 5 matching bases. CDR3 length equals 11 residues. CDR1 is SQVTM, CDR2 ANQGSEA, per germline. V dropped 6 bases and J dropped 5 bases, with 9 bases sitting between them. CDR3 in amino acids: CSVSRGDTQYF. CDR3 DNA sequence: TGCAGCGTCTCTCGGGGAGATACGCAGTATTTT.

This clonotype occurred a few times. The chain couples TRBV20-1 to TRBJ2-1; D is unresolved. V was cut by 7 bases and J by 0 bases, with 19 bases left in between. The CDR3 is 16 residues long. Germline V lookup: CDR1 DFQATT, CDR2 SNEGSKA (reference sequence). The CDR3 sequence: CSGALPLGVSYNEQFF. Here the CDR3 DNA reads TGCAGTGGCGCCCTACCCCTGGGCGTCTCCTACAATGAGCAGTTCTTC.

The rearrangement uses TRBV24-1 and TRBJ2-2; D not resolved. V lost 4 bases and J 2 bases, leaving 16 bases between the germline ends. Germline V lookup: CDR1 KGHDR, CDR2 SFDVKD. The CDR3 is made up of 17 amino acids. The CDR3 sequence: CATSDPTGPSNTGELFF. DNA of the CDR3: TGTGCCACCAGTGACCCAACCGGACCAAGCAACACCGGGGAGCTGTTTTTT.

The rearrangement links TRBV3-1 to TRBJ1-4; no definite D call. Germline V lookup: CDR1 LGHDT, CDR2 YNNKEL (reference sequence). The CDR3 covers 13 residues. V shed 5 bases and J shed 7 bases, with 11 bases lying between them. CDR3 in amino acids: CASSLVFGEKLFF. CDR3 in DNA: TGTGCCAGCAGCTTAGTGTTTGGTGAAAAACTGTTTTTT. The complete variable domain, with remaining parts taken from reference TRBV3-1 and TRBJ1-4, reads DTAVSQTPKYLVTQMGNDKSIKCEQNLGHDTMYWYKQDSKKFLKIMFSYNNKELIINETVPNRFSPKSPDKAHLNLHINSLELGDSAVYFCASSLVFGEKLFFGSGTQLSVL.

The sample holds many counts of this clonotype. This sequence joins TRBV27 and TRBJ2-6, with TRBD1 as a possible D gene (6 bases). This CDR3 contains 16 residues. V lost 6 bases, J lost 0 bases, and 12 bases lay in between. Germline CDR1 and CDR2: MNHEY and SMNVEV (reference sequence). The chain's CDR3 is CASRQHRDSGANVLTF. The CDR3 nucleotides read TGTGCCAGCAGACAACACAGGGACTCTGGGGCCAACGTCCTGACTTTC.

The chain employs TRBV12-3 or TRBV12-4 and TRBJ2-7; TRBD2 agrees at 7 bases. V shed 5 bases, J shed 7 bases, and the junction held 8 bases outside the gene matches. The CDR3 has 13 amino acids. The CDR3 DNA follows: TGTGCCAGCAGTCCCTTCGGGGGGAGGGAGCAGTACTTC. This encodes CASSPFGGREQYF.